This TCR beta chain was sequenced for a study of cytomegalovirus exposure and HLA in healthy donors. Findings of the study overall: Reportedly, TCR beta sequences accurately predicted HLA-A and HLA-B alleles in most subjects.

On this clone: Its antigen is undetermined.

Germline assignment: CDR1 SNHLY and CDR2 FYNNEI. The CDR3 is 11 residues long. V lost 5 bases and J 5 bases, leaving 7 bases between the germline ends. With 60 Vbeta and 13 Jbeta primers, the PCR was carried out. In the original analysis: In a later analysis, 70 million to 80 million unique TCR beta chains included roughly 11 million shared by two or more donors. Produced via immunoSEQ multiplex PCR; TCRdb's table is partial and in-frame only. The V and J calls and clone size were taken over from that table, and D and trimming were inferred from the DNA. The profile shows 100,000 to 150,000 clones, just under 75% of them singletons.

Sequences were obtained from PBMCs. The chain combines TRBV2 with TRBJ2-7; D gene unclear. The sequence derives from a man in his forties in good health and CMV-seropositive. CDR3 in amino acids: CASSNTHEQYF. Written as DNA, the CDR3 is TGTGCCAGCAGTAACACCCACGAGCAGTACTTC.